The 32 T cell receptor beta chains below were found in one sample sequenced in a study of read filtering for tumor transcriptome and immune sequencing. Molecular barcoded adaptors covering alpha/delta and beta/gamma chains were used on about 390 ng RNA. TCRdb re-derived calls from the reads in MiXCR, one entry per CDR3 protein. The sample yields around 30,000 distinct CDR3 sequences, about 18% seen once. The sample taken for sequencing was a population of CD138-negative cells sorted from bone marrow. These receptors were obtained from a donor over 35 with multiple myeloma.

This clonotype has ten or more counts. The chain has TRBV29-1 and TRBJ2-5; 8 bases align to TRBD2. The CDR3 runs to 14 residues. Per the germline V gene, CDR1 is SQVTM and CDR2 is ANQGSEA. The CDR3 loop is CSHTRGGRLETQYF. CDR3 DNA: TGCAGTCATACTCGGGGGGGGAGACTCGAGACCCAGTACTTC.

In its sample, this clonotype was seen many times. The chain carries TRBV7-2 and TRBJ1-1; unclear D gene. CDR1 SGHTA and CDR2 FQGNSA come from the germline V gene. With 4 bases removed from V and 8 bases from J, the gap between germline ends came to 14 bases. The CDR3 totals 13 residues. CDR3 amino acids: CASSSYRTDEAFF. CDR3 coding DNA: TGTGCCAGCAGCTCATATCGAACGGACGAAGCTTTCTTT.

This clonotype is judged medium-sized. The chain carries TRBV7-6 and TRBJ2-1, with TRBD2 matching over 13 bases. Trimming at V came to 5 bases and at J to 6 bases, leaving 1 base not matched to a gene. In germline, CDR1 is SGHVS, CDR2 FNYEAQ. This CDR3 contains 14 residues. The CDR3 bases are TGTGCCAGCAGCCGGACTAGCGGGGGCAATGAGCAGTTCTTC. Protein product: CASSRTSGGNEQFF.

Note on this clonotype: This clone may be a read error of a much larger clone one base away. The gene calls are TRBV6-1 and TRBJ2-2, with a weak D call TRBD2 (6 bases). The CDR3 is 16 residues long. V was cut by 6 bases and J by 3 bases, with 17 bases left in between. Germline values: CDR1 MNHNS, CDR2 SASEGT. CDR3 coding DNA: TGTGCCAGCAGAGGGACTGGCGGGGCCTACACCGGGGAGCTGTTTTTT. Its translation is CASRGTGGAYTGELFF.

Worth noting for this clonotype: A far larger clone is one nucleotide away, so this likely arose from a read error. V gene TRBV6-1 combines with J gene TRBJ1-6, with 7 bases identical to TRBD1. Germline V gene sequence: CDR1 MNHNS, CDR2 SASEGT. This CDR3 has 15 residues. The CDR3 nucleotides are TGTGCCAGCAGTCCGCGACAGGGCTTGGATGCTGAAGCTCTCTTT. Translated: CASSPRQGLDAEALF.

Comments on this clonotype: The CDR3 end shows no conserved phenylalanine or tryptophan, and so a read error is likely. The gene calls are TRBV28 and TRBJ2-7; the D gene is possibly TRBD1 (5 bases). CDR3 size: 13 residues. Trimming pared 3 bases from V and 3 bases from J, leaving 9 bases between. Per germline, CDR1 MDHEN and CDR2 SYDVKM. The CDR3 sequence is CASSFQGVYEQYS. CDR3 bases: TGTGCCAGCAGTTTCCAGGGCGTCTACGAGCAGTACTCC.

This clonotype has a count of ten or more. The chain joins TRBV12-3 or TRBV12-4 to TRBJ2-1; D remains ambiguous. The V end was cut by 3 bases, the J end by 6 bases, with 12 bases between. CDR3 length equals 14 residues. The CDR3 loop is CASSFSSNSNEQFF. The CDR3 region has the DNA TGTGCCAGCAGTTTCAGCAGTAACAGCAATGAGCAGTTCTTC.

This clonotype was picked up many times. The V gene is TRBV10-3, the J gene TRBJ2-2, with 9 bases lining up with TRBD1. CDR1 is ENHRY and CDR2 is SYGVKD in the germline V gene. Trimming removed 6 bases from V and 8 bases from J; junction bases left unmatched: 7. This CDR3 comprises 14 residues. CDR3 nucleotide sequence: TGTGCCATCAGATCGGGACAGGGTTCAGGGGAGCTGTTTTTT. Amino acids: CAIRSGQGSGELFF.

This clonotype is classed as medium-sized. The gene calls are TRBV12-3 or TRBV12-4 and TRBJ2-1; D not resolved. This CDR3 region has 14 residues. V was shortened by 3 bases and J by 5 bases, with 11 bases between the two germline ends. CDR3 in DNA: TGTGCCAGCAGTTTCGGGCGGATAAACAATGAGCAGTTCTTC. This translates into CASSFGRINNEQFF.

In its sample, this clonotype was seen many times. This sequence joins TRBV20-1 and TRBJ2-7, with 11 bases fitting TRBD2. The CDR3 runs to 17 residues. V gave up 5 bases and J gave up 3 bases; unmatched junction bases: 15. CDR1 and CDR2 (germline): DFQATT, SNEGSKA (reference sequence). The CDR3 DNA is TGCAGTGCTCCCCCGGGACTAGCGGTCTATTCGGGCTACGAGCAGTACTTC. Translating gives CSAPPGLAVYSGYEQYF.

This clonotype showed up many times. The chain carries TRBV20-1 and TRBJ2-1, with D tentatively TRBD1 (6 bases). CDR3 size: 14 residues. In germline, CDR1 is DFQATT, CDR2 SNEGSKA (reference sequence). The V gene lost 3 bases and the J gene lost 4 bases, with 13 bases spanning the gap. CDR3 protein: CSARGARVYNEQFF. CDR3 in DNA: TGCAGTGCTAGGGGGGCCAGGGTGTACAATGAGCAGTTCTTC.

This clonotype was seen ten or more times. The CDR3 coding sequence is TGCAGTGCTAGAGCTAGGCAGTCTGGGGCCAACGTCCTGACTTTC. Amino acids: CSARARQSGANVLTF. V usage is TRBV20-1 and J usage is TRBJ2-6; D call uncertain. CDR3 length equals 15 residues. In germline, CDR1 is DFQATT, CDR2 SNEGSKA (reference sequence). The V gene lost 1 base and the J gene lost 1 base, with 8 bases spanning the gap.

This clonotype showed up many times. V usage is TRBV6-9 and J usage is TRBJ1-1; D remains unclear. Trimming shortened V by 10 bases and J by 1 base, and 13 bases separated the two germline ends. The CDR3 contains 13 residues. Germline-derived CDR1 and CDR2 are MNHGY and SVAAGI. CDR3 protein: CATHLVRNTEAFF. CDR3 nucleotide sequence: TGTGCCACCCATCTGGTTCGGAACACTGAAGCTTTCTTT.

As regards this clonotype: Given a much more abundant clone one base away, this may be a read error. The chain joins TRBV7-9 to TRBJ1-3; D remains ambiguous. Trimming removed 3 bases from V and 2 bases from J, with 5 bases in between. The CDR3 is 13 residues long. Germline values: CDR1 SEHNR, CDR2 FQNEAQ (reference sequence). DNA of the CDR3: TGTGCCAGCAGCTTCGGGGCTGGAAACACCATATATTTT. It translates to CASSFGAGNTIYF. The variable domain in full, with the rest retrieved from reference TRBV7-9 and TRBJ1-3, is DTGVSQNPRHKITKRGQNVTFRCDPISEHNRLYWYRQTLGQGPEFLTYFQNEAQLEKSRLLSDRFSAERPKGSFSTLEIQRTEQGDSAMYLCASSFGAGNTIYFGEGSWLTVV.

Worth noting for this clonotype: A read error may explain this, as a much larger clone is one base away. This sequence joins TRBV28 and TRBJ2-7, with unresolved D. Germline V gene data show CDR1 as MDHEN and CDR2 as SYDVKM. The length of the CDR3 is 11 residues. V shed 6 bases and J shed 9 bases, with 12 bases lying between them. The CDR3, as DNA: TGTGCCAGCAGAGTTTTAGACGGGCAGTACTTC. It codes for CASRVLDGQYF.

The CDR3 spells CASSLLAGGGEQFF. In DNA form, the CDR3 reads TGTGCCAGCAGTCTCCTAGCGGGGGGGGGTGAGCAGTTCTTC. The J gene is TRBJ2-1, the V gene TRBV12-3 or TRBV12-4, with 12 bases fitting TRBD2. The CDR3 is 14 amino acids. V dropped 5 bases and J dropped 9; count of bases not matched to a gene: 5.

Turning to this clonotype: This probably arose from a read error, given a far larger clone one base away. This sequence joins TRBV6-5 and TRBJ2-1, with TRBD2 matching over 13 bases. The CDR3 is made up of 15 amino acids. CDR1 and CDR2 from the germline V gene are MNHEY and SVGAGI. CDR3 bases: TGTGCCAGCAGTAAACTAGCGGGAGGGCCTAATGAGCTGTTCTTC. Its protein product is CASSKLAGGPNELFF.

In this sample, this clonotype turned up a few times. A much larger clone differs from this one at a single base, so this may be a read error. The V call is TRBV20-1, the J call TRBJ1-4, with D possibly matching TRBD1 (6 bases). V lost 3 bases to trimming and J lost 12 bases, with 17 bases between them. In germline, CDR1 is DFQATT, CDR2 SNEGSKA (reference sequence). The CDR3 contains 13 residues. The CDR3 coding sequence is TGCAGTGCTAGGGACAGTGAGAGCAAAGAACTGTTTTTT. This translates into CSARDSESKELFF.

This clonotype was picked up many times. The V and J genes are TRBV6-6 and TRBJ1-5; D not certain. This CDR3 region has 14 residues. Germline V gives CDR1 MNHNY, CDR2 SVGAGI (reference sequence). V gave up 7 bases and J gave up 4 bases, with 14 bases separating them. In DNA form, the CDR3 reads TGTGCCAGCACCCAAGGGAAGGGAAATCAGCCCCAGCATTTT. It yields the protein CASTQGKGNQPQHF.

As regards this clonotype: Germline and junction disagree at one end, which may indicate a read error. The chain recombines TRBV2 with TRBJ1-5; no clear D gene. The CDR3 length is 13 residues. Germline CDR1 reads SNHLY; CDR2 reads FYNNEI. CDR3 residues: CASSEQGGQPQRF. The CDR3 DNA follows: TGTGCCAGCAGTGAACAAGGCGGCCAGCCCCAGCGTTTT.

Note on this clonotype: Sequence at one end of the junction differs from germline and may be a read error. The chain has TRBV29-1 and TRBJ2-5, with D possibly being TRBD2 (5 bases). CDR3 length: 13 residues. Germline V CDR1 and CDR2: SQVTM, ANQGSEA. The CDR3 DNA is TGCAGCGTTGCGATAGCGCAAGGAGAGACCCAGCACTTC. Encoded protein: CSVAIAQGETQHF.

The sample holds many counts of this clonotype. The chain employs TRBV20-1 and TRBJ2-2; TRBD2 agrees at 14 bases. Germline V gene sequence: CDR1 DFQATT, CDR2 SNEGSKA (reference sequence). J lost 7 bases, V lost 5 bases, and 12 bases had no gene match. The CDR3 consists of 17 residues. The CDR3 DNA follows: TGCAGTGCTCTGGGACTAGCGGGAGCTGGTGATGGCGGGGAGCTGTTTTTT. Protein: CSALGLAGAGDGGELFF.

For this clonotype: An end of the junction differs from the germline gene, which may be a read error. This chain connects TRBV20-1 to TRBJ2-1; the match to TRBD2 covers 9 bases. Germline CDR1 and CDR2: DFQATT and SNEGSKA (reference sequence). CDR3 length equals 16 residues. The CDR3 DNA follows: TGCAGCGCTAGGGATAGGGCTAGCGGGACTGGAGGCGAGCAGTTCTTC. Its translation is CSARDRASGTGGEQFF.

This clonotype has a count of ten or more. This chain uses TRBV3-1 with TRBJ2-4, with TRBD2 matching over 14 bases. The V gene's germline CDR1 is LGHDT and CDR2 YNNKEL (reference sequence). V shed 1 base, J shed 1 base, and the junction held 6 bases outside the gene matches. The CDR3 totals 19 residues. The CDR3 DNA reads TGTGCCAGCAGCCAAGGAGGGACTAGCGGGAGTGTGGCCAAAAACATTCAGTACTTC. Protein product: CASSQGGTSGSVAKNIQYF. Full variable domain (missing parts from reference TRBV3-1 and TRBJ2-4): DTAVSQTPKYLVTQMGNDKSIKCEQNLGHDTMYWYKQDSKKFLKIMFSYNNKELIINETVPNRFSPKSPDKAHLNLHINSLELGDSAVYFCASSQGGTSGSVAKNIQYFGAGTRLSVL.

This chain connects TRBV5-4 to TRBJ2-2; D is perhaps TRBD1 or TRBD2 (5 bases each). Between the trimmed V and J ends, which lost 5 bases and 0 bases, there was a span of 14 bases. Germline loops: CDR1 SGHNT, CDR2 YYREEE (reference sequence). The CDR3 sequence is 16 residues long. The CDR3 sequence: CASRRQKGPNTGELFF. DNA of the CDR3: TGTGCCAGCAGGAGGCAAAAGGGACCGAACACCGGGGAGCTGTTTTTT.

In regard to this clonotype: This clone may be a read error of a much larger clone one base away. The chain couples TRBV9 to TRBJ1-1; D remains ambiguous. The CDR3 extends over 14 amino acids. The germline gives CDR1 SGDLS, CDR2 YYNGEE. V was trimmed by 3 bases and J by 3 bases, leaving 12 bases between them. The CDR3 reads CASSAVDGYTEAFF. DNA for the CDR3: TGTGCCAGCAGCGCAGTCGATGGTTACACTGAAGCTTTCTTT.

This clonotype came up a few times. Possible read error: a much larger clone is one base away. The rearrangement joins TRBV29-1 to TRBJ1-2; perhaps TRBD1 as D (6 bases). This CDR3 comprises 15 residues. V gave up 1 base and J gave up 6 bases, with 18 bases separating them. From germline, CDR1 is SQVTM and CDR2 ANQGSEA. The CDR3 DNA sequence: TGCAGCGTTGAAGGTGTTGGGGGCGGACATCATGGCTACACCTTC. Translation: CSVEGVGGGHHGYTF. Complete variable domain (other parts from reference TRBV29-1 and TRBJ1-2): SAVISQKPSRDICQRGTSLTIQCQVDSQVTMMFWYRQQPGQSLTLIATANQGSEATYESGFVIDKFPISRPNLTFSTLTVSNMSPEDSSIYLCSVEGVGGGHHGYTFGSGTRLTVV.

This clonotype was seen at least ten times. This may come from a read error, since a much larger clone is one base off. The chain carries TRBV5-1 and TRBJ2-6, with 7 nucleotides matching TRBD1. The CDR3 runs to 17 residues. The junction had 5 bases not matched to a gene; V was cut back by 0 bases and J by 2 bases. Germline loops: CDR1 SGHRS, CDR2 YFSETQ. The CDR3 loop reads CASSLDRGVPGANVLTF. The CDR3 region has the DNA TGCGCCAGCAGCTTGGACAGGGGCGTCCCTGGGGCCAACGTCCTGACTTTC.

This clonotype was seen repeatedly, ten times or more. J is TRBJ2-4 and V is TRBV5-6, with TRBD1 as a possible D gene (6 bases). The ends were cut back, 3 bases at V and 0 bases at J, with 13 bases in the middle. Germline V gives CDR1 SGHDT, CDR2 YYEEEE. CDR3 length: 16 amino acids. CDR3 nucleotides: TGTGCCAGCAGCTCCGGGACACGATTAGCCAAAAACATTCAGTACTTC. Translation: CASSSGTRLAKNIQYF.

For this clonotype: A read error is possible here, since a much larger clone lies one base away. The chain is built from TRBV7-9 and TRBJ2-1; perhaps TRBD1 as D (6 bases). Trimming left V 1 base short and J 3 bases short, with 13 bases between. Germline assignment: CDR1 SEHNR and CDR2 FQNEAQ (reference sequence). The CDR3 length is 16 residues. The CDR3 nucleotides are TGTGCCAGCAGCTTAGTAGGCAGGGGAAACTACAATGAGCAGTTCTTC. It specifies CASSLVGRGNYNEQFF.

This clonotype was seen many times. This chain links TRBV7-2 with TRBJ2-5; D is unresolved. Germline V lookup: CDR1 SGHTA, CDR2 FQGNSA. The V end lost 1 base, the J end lost 1 base, and 7 bases lay between the germline ends. This CDR3 is 14 amino acids long. The CDR3 is CASSLGYFQETQYF. CDR3 DNA sequence: TGTGCCAGCAGCTTAGGTTACTTCCAAGAGACCCAGTACTTC.

This clonotype was seen many times. The rearrangement joins TRBV7-9 to TRBJ1-1; 7 bases map to TRBD1. This CDR3 comprises 12 residues. The junction had 5 bases not matched to a gene; V was cut back by 7 bases and J by 6 bases. The germline CDR1 and CDR2 sequences are SEHNR and FQNEAQ (reference sequence). CDR3 sequence (DNA): TGTGCCAGCAAAGACAGGGAGTCTGAAGCTTTCTTT. It is translated as CASKDRESEAFF.